The rows below give T cell receptor beta chains drawn from one sample of a study of blood T cell repertoires in COVID-19. The table came from immunoSEQ multiplex PCR; TCRdb's copy has only in-frame clones and leaves some out. There are almost 400,000 clones in the sample; approximately 90% occur only once, and 0.97% lies in the top ten. Sequences were obtained from PBMCs or T cells enriched from blood (not recorded which). The receptors shown here come from a woman aged 30 to 39 with acute COVID-19. The CDR3 runs from the conserved cysteine through the conserved F or W. A D gene is named only where the DNA matches it firmly. Clone size, where shown, is once, few, many, or a class for clones that have expanded.

abundance	v_gene	j_gene	d_gene	CDR3aa	CDR3nt
few	TRBV2	TRBJ2-1	TRBD2	CASRLRSGGANEQFF	TGTGCCAGCAGACTCCGTAGCGGGGGGGCCAATGAGCAGTTCTTC
.	TRBV7-2	TRBJ1-5	.	CASSPNSNQPQHF	TGTGCCAGCAGCCCTAATAGCAATCAGCCCCAGCATTTT
.	TRBV19	TRBJ1-4	TRBD1	CASSIGTGTGYEKLFF	TGTGCCAGTAGTATAGGAACCGGGACAGGGTATGAAAAACTGTTTTTT
.	TRBV5-1	TRBJ1-1	.	CASSLGGGFGTEAFF	TGCGCCAGCAGCTTGGGTGGGGGGTTTGGTACTGAAGCTTTCTTT
.	TRBV5-1	TRBJ1-2	TRBD1	CASSGTGPNWGYTF	TGCGCCAGCAGCGGGACAGGGCCTAACTGGGGCTACACCTTC
.	TRBV18	TRBJ1-2	.	CASSLAGGEGGYTF	TGTGCCAGCTCACTTGCCGGGGGAGAGGGCGGCTACACCTTC
.	TRBV14	TRBJ2-1	.	CASSPLGGSSYNEQFF	TGTGCCAGCAGCCCGCTTGGCGGAAGCTCCTACAATGAGCAGTTCTTC
few	TRBV4-2	TRBJ2-1	TRBD2	CASSQYSGGANEQFF	TGTGCCAGCAGCCAGTATAGCGGGGGGGCCAATGAGCAGTTCTTC
once	TRBV6-5	TRBJ2-3	.	CATQEAGRPDTQYF	TGTGCCACCCAGGAGGCGGGTCGGCCAGATACGCAGTATTTT
.	TRBV7-2	TRBJ2-7	TRBD1	CASSTQGSYEQYF	TGTGCCAGCAGCACACAGGGGTCCTACGAGCAGTACTTC
few	TRBV7-3	TRBJ2-2	.	CASSLGLNTGELFF	TGTGCCAGCAGCTTAGGCCTGAACACCGGGGAGCTGTTTTTT
.	TRBV30	TRBJ2-7	.	CAWSVRGGHGVYEQYF	TGTGCCTGGAGTGTACGCGGGGGACATGGGGTCTACGAGCAGTACTTC
once	TRBV5-1	TRBJ1-1	.	CASSLGGPNTEAFF	TGCGCCAGCAGCTTGGGTGGGCCCAACACTGAAGCTTTCTTT
.	TRBV7-2	TRBJ1-4	.	CASSLASQEKLFF	TGTGCCAGCAGCTTAGCGTCACAGGAAAAACTGTTTTTT
.	TRBV5-1	TRBJ1-4	.	CASSLRGSWSGEKLFF	TGCGCCAGCAGCTTGAGGGGTTCTTGGTCAGGTGAAAAACTGTTTTTT
.	TRBV6-5	TRBJ1-2	TRBD1	CATRQGSYGYTF	TGTGCCACGAGACAGGGTAGCTATGGCTACACCTTC
.	TRBV5-1	TRBJ1-3	.	CASSLVGDSGNTIYF	TGCGCCAGCAGCTTGGTAGGGGACTCTGGAAACACCATATATTTT
.	TRBV2	TRBJ1-1	.	CASINRVPTEAFF	TGTGCCAGCATCAACAGGGTACCCACTGAAGCTTTCTTT
.	TRBV7-2	TRBJ1-5	.	CASSLGGGAGQPQHF	TGTGCCAGCAGCTTAGGAGGGGGGGCGGGGCAGCCCCAGCATTTT
.	TRBV29-1	TRBJ1-1	.	CSVQTGLLNTEAFF	TGCAGCGTGCAAACAGGGCTGTTGAACACTGAAGCTTTCTTT
few	TRBV5-1	TRBJ1-1	TRBD1	CASSTETGMGTEAFF	TGCGCCAGCAGCACTGAGACAGGGATGGGCACTGAAGCTTTCTTT
.	TRBV25-1	TRBJ1-1	.	CASKWQGLSATEAFF	TGTGCCAGCAAATGGCAGGGTTTATCGGCCACTGAAGCTTTCTTT
.	TRBV7-2	TRBJ2-3	.	CASSLVSRGSYNTDTQYF	TGTGCCAGCAGCTTAGTTAGCCGGGGATCCTACAACACAGATACGCAGTATTTT
.	TRBV18	TRBJ2-2	.	CASSPFRVENTGELFF	TGTGCCAGCTCACCATTCAGGGTAGAAAACACCGGGGAGCTGTTTTTT
.	TRBV12-5	TRBJ2-7	.	CASGLGTAGYEQYF	TGTGCTAGTGGTTTGGGGACAGCAGGCTACGAGCAGTACTTC
.	TRBV28	TRBJ1-2	.	CASSQNYGYTF	TGTGCCAGCAGTCAAAACTATGGCTACACCTTC
few	TRBV7-7	TRBJ2-3	TRBD1	CASSPRDSPTDTQYF	TGTGCCAGCAGCCCCCGGGACAGCCCCACAGATACGCAGTATTTT
.	TRBV7-9	TRBJ1-5	TRBD1	CASSSGQGNQPQHF	TGTGCCAGCAGCTCAGGACAGGGGAATCAGCCCCAGCATTTT
.	TRBV5-6	TRBJ1-2	.	CASSIGRGSNGYTF	TGTGCCAGCAGCATTGGTCGGGGATCTAATGGCTACACCTTC
.	TRBV7-3	TRBJ2-5	.	CASRSGGGGTQYF	TGTGCCAGCAGGTCCGGCGGCGGAGGAACCCAGTACTTC
.	TRBV30	TRBJ2-2	.	CAWSEGGRELFF	TGTGCCTGGAGTGAAGGAGGCAGGGAGCTGTTTTTT
once	TRBV19	TRBJ1-1	.	CASSIYVGREDTEAFF	TGTGCCAGTAGTATTTACGTGGGCAGGGAGGACACTGAAGCTTTCTTT
.	TRBV4-1	TRBJ2-7	.	CASSQASRQDYEQYF	TGCGCCAGCAGCCAGGCAAGTAGACAGGACTACGAGCAGTACTTC
.	TRBV3-1/TRBV3-2	TRBJ2-2	TRBD2	CASSQYTSGFTGELFF	TGTGCCAGCAGCCAGTATACTAGCGGGTTCACCGGGGAGCTGTTTTTT
.	TRBV6-5	TRBJ1-2	TRBD1	CASSTDRAGGYTF	TGTGCCAGCAGTACCGACAGGGCGGGTGGCTACACCTTC
once	TRBV7-8	TRBJ2-3	.	CASSPTAESPTDTQYF	TGTGCCAGCAGCCCCACCGCTGAGAGTCCCACAGATACGCAGTATTTT
once	TRBV27	TRBJ1-5	.	CASSSGVRSNQPQHF	TGTGCCAGCAGTTCAGGGGTACGTAGCAATCAGCCCCAGCATTTT
.	TRBV7-2	TRBJ1-5	.	CASSRNRDQPQHF	TGTGCCAGCAGTCGAAACCGGGATCAGCCCCAGCATTTT
.	TRBV4-1	TRBJ1-3	TRBD1	CASSQIWQGVPLVYF	TGCGCCAGCAGCCAAATTTGGCAGGGGGTGCCTCTCGTATATTTT
.	TRBV7-3	TRBJ2-1	TRBD1	CASSGTESNEQFF	TGTGCCAGCAGTGGGACAGAGTCCAATGAGCAGTTCTTC
.	TRBV28	TRBJ2-1	TRBD2	CATSTSGGFRSYNEQFF	TGTGCCACCTCGACTAGCGGGGGGTTCCGCTCCTACAATGAGCAGTTCTTC
.	TRBV27	TRBJ1-2	TRBD1	CASSFLSPITTGAYGYTF	TGTGCCAGCAGTTTTTTGTCCCCTATAACCACAGGGGCCTATGGCTACACCTTC
.	TRBV11-2	TRBJ2-6	TRBD1	CASSLDRWQGVPGANVLTF	TGTGCCAGCAGCTTAGATCGATGGCAGGGGGTTCCTGGGGCCAACGTCCTGACTTTC
once	TRBV10-3	TRBJ1-4	.	CAISGGQNEKLFF	TGTGCCATCAGTGGGGGGCAGAATGAAAAACTGTTTTTT
.	TRBV18	TRBJ2-2	TRBD1	CASSPPSPGGTSGELFF	TGTGCCAGCTCACCGCCCTCACCAGGGGGAACATCCGGGGAGCTGTTTTTT
.	TRBV29-1	TRBJ2-2	.	CSVYRTGELFF	TGCAGCGTTTATAGGACTGGGGAGCTGTTTTTT
.	TRBV7-2	TRBJ1-5	TRBD1	CASSLYGTGVGQPQHF	TGTGCCAGCAGCTTATACGGGACAGGGGTGGGTCAGCCCCAGCATTTT
.	TRBV7-8	TRBJ2-3	TRBD2	CASSSLAGGRTDTQYF	TGTGCCAGCAGCTCCTTAGCGGGGGGGCGTACAGATACGCAGTATTTT
.	TRBV5-4	TRBJ1-1	.	CASSFPGMGTEAFF	TGTGCCAGCAGCTTCCCAGGGATGGGCACTGAAGCTTTCTTT
.	TRBV5-1	TRBJ1-6	.	CASSPLVNSPLHF	TGCGCCAGCAGCCCACTGGTGAATTCACCCCTCCACTTT